This TCR beta chain was sequenced in a study of T-cell reconstitution after alpha-beta-depleted transplantation in children. The authors prepared the TCRbeta library with unique molecular identifiers. MiXCR, applied by TCRdb to the PCR reads, yields one record per CDR3 protein. The sample lists roughly 500,000 distinct CDR3 sequences, around 12% occurring once. Losses at the gene ends were 0 bases for V and 0 bases for J; bases not matched to a gene: 5. CDR1 is SGDLS and CDR2 is YYNGEE in the germline V gene. This CDR3 is 17 amino acids long. This clonotype was recorded at least ten times. The rearrangement joins TRBV9 to TRBJ2-3; TRBD2 agrees at 9 bases. Here the sequenced sample was PBMCs from the stem cell graft donor, taken from the stem cell graft. The clonotype comes from a human donor who donated a stem cell graft to a child with combined immunodeficiency. The CDR3 protein is CASSVAGGGASTDTQYF. The CDR3 DNA is TGTGCCAGCAGCGTAGCCGGCGGGGGGGCTAGCACAGATACGCAGTATTTT. The full variable domain, its missing parts supplied by reference TRBV9 and TRBJ2-3, is DSGVTQTPKHLITATGQRVTLRCSPRSGDLSVYWYQQSLDQGLQFLIQYYNGEERAKGNILERFSAQQFPDLHSELNLSSLELGDSALYFCASSVAGGGASTDTQYFGPGTRLTVL.